Sequencing of this TCR beta chain was carried out in a study of T cells in Graves' hyperthyroidism and ophthalmopathy. J was trimmed by 3 bases and V by 5 bases; bases with no gene match: 9. This CDR3 has 16 amino acids. In germline, CDR1 is MNHEY, CDR2 SMNVEV (reference sequence). Regions amplified from RNA transcripts were the TCR beta CDR3 regions. First-round RT-PCR targeting the TCR CDR3 was performed with the HTBI primer set. TCRdb re-called the multiplex PCR reads through MiXCR, storing one row per CDR3 protein. The table records 370,000 or so distinct CDR3 sequences, more than 15% of them present only once. This clonotype appeared many times.

V is TRBV27 and J is TRBJ1-1, with 10 nucleotides matching TRBD1. The origin of this receptor is a woman younger than 35 with Graves' hyperthyroidism that later progressed to Graves' ophthalmopathy. Sequencing used blood. The CDR3 reads CASSLVGQGRDTEAFF. DNA for the CDR3: TGTGCCAGCAGTCTAGTGGGACAGGGGAGGGACACTGAAGCTTTCTTT.